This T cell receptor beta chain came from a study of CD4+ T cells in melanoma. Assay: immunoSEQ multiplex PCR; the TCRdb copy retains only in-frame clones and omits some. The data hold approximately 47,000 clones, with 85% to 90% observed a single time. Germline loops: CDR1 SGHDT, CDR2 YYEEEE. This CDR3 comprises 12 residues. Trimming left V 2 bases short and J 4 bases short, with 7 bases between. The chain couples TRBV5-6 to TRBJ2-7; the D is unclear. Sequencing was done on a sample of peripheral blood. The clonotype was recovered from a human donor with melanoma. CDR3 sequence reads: CASSFAGYEQYF. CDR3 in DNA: TGTGCCAGCAGCTTTGCCGGTTACGAGCAGTACTTC. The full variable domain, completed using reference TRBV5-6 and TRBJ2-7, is DAGVTQSPTHLIKTRGQQVTLRCSPKSGHDTVSWYQQALGQGPQFIFQYYEEEERQRGNFPDRFSGHQFPNYSSELNVNALLLGDSALYLCASSFAGYEQYFGPGTRLTVT.